This T cell receptor beta chain was identified in a study of blood T cell repertoires in COVID-19 (dated by TCRdb to about 2020). At the level of the whole study: Collaborator samples came from the United States, Italy and Spain and covered acute and convalescent phases of COVID-19. The samples were drawn from two sources: the first 160 participants of the ongoing ImmuneRACE study, and fewer than 1,500 subjects contributed by 6 global collaborators. A freely available public database, intended as a resource for researchers studying the immune response to SARS-CoV-2, is where the repertoires were released. Where HLA class I and class II types were available, the types were taken from metadata supplied by the sample provider, not from assay-based typing. The prospective study material was composed of cDNA or gDNA derived from T cells, B-cell-depleted T cells, or PBMCs. Subjects who had been exposed to COVID-19, were actively infected with it, or had recovered from it provided the deeply sampled blood TCRbeta repertoires that made up the dataset. Sample metadata almost always included a de-identified subject ID, COVID-19 status, age in years and sex.

Paper-wide results and their limitations: The amount of clinical and demographic metadata varied by source and participant and was provided uncurated.

Worth noting for this clone: There is no known antigen for this receptor. The record has no base qualities; no much larger clone is one base away.

Each collaborating institution followed its own protocols to collect whole blood in K2EDTA tubes. For TCRbeta analysis, collaborators shipped samples as frozen whole blood, isolated PBMCs, or DNA extracted from either of those sample types. The immunoSEQ Assay, a bias-controlled multiplex PCR, was used to amplify TCRbeta CDR3 regions from genomic DNA. Regarding the original processing steps: The number of nucleated cells in each sample was estimated from the amplification of reference gene primers within the assay. To quantify the absolute abundance of each unique TCRbeta CDR3 rearrangement, sequence reads were collapsed and filtered. For each sample, productive Simpson clonality was calculated as the square root of Simpson's diversity index over productive rearrangements. In its TCRdb copy, this immuneACCESS table keeps in-frame sequences only and misses some clones. Where compared with another copy, unresolved V genes explain less than half of these, and the others have no known cause. D and trimming were read from the DNA, whereas the V and J calls and clone size are those reported in that table. The sample table contains some 190,000 clones; only one count was recorded for around 89% of them. 4% to 5% of the sample lies in the top ten.

CDR1 and CDR2 were assigned from the germline V gene as SGHVS and FQNEAQ. V is cut by 2 bases and J by 0 bases, and the space between the germline ends is 16 bases. The CDR3 contains 17 residues, cysteine and phenylalanine counted. The entry retains the CDR3 DNA only, 51 bases that are in frame from base 1. This receptor was obtained from a human donor in a cohort sampled during active COVID-19. Sequencing was carried out using peripheral blood. Recombination linked TRBV7-8 to TRBJ1-2, with no confidently assigned D gene. Here the CDR3 is given as CASSLSRDLTANYGYTF. The DNA reads TGTGCCAGCAGCTTAAGCAGAGACCTAACAGCTAACTATGGCTACACCTTC.